This T cell receptor (beta chain) came from a study of shared clonotypes between healthy human individuals. Trimming removed 8 bases at V and 3 bases at J, with 17 bases between. The germline V gene encodes CDR1 MNHEY and CDR2 SMNVEV (reference sequence). The CDR3 extends over 15 amino acids. Sequencing was performed with immunoSEQ multiplex PCR; in TCRdb, only in-frame clones are kept and a portion is missing. The data hold approximately 710,000 clones, with 90% observed a single time. The gene calls are TRBV27 and TRBJ1-5; the D is unclear. The sequence was obtained from a man aged 18 to 35 in good health. Some clones in this sample may be carry-over from other donors' samples. Specimen: memory CD8+ T cells from PBMCs. Specified subset: CD45RO+ cells pooled with CCR7-negative TemRA cells. This chain's CDR3 is CASAEAPGFNQPQHF. The CDR3, as DNA: TGTGCCAGCGCAGAGGCCCCAGGATTCAATCAGCCCCAGCATTTT.